This T cell receptor (beta chain) derives from a study of OX40 agonist ivuxolimab in advanced cancers. Remarks on this clone: Its target is unknown.

Trimming cost V 6 bases and J 4 bases; bases outside gene matches: 5. Germline CDR1 is SGHVS and CDR2 is FQNEAQ. The CDR3 contains 13 residues. Broader study findings: Circulating CD4+ and CD8+ T cells showed clonal expansion by week 6 at 0.1 to 3.0 mg/kg.

Here immunoSEQ multiplex PCR was the method, and the copy in TCRdb shows in-frame clones only, minus some. There are approximately 50,000 clones in the sample; roughly 79% occur only once, and 2% to 3% lies in the top ten. The specimen comprised CD4+ or CD8+ T cells sorted from blood, sampled in a trial of the OX40 agonist ivuxolimab. The TCR was taken from an adult with an advanced solid tumor such as melanoma, head and neck, liver or kidney cancer. This rearrangement joins TRBV7-8 to TRBJ2-7, with 8 bases fitting TRBD1. Written as DNA, the CDR3 is TGTGCCAGCAGGGCAGGGGGCCTGTACGAGCAGTACTTC. This encodes CASRAGGLYEQYF.